One sample yielded the 10 T cell receptor beta chains listed below, sequenced in a study of OX40 agonist ivuxolimab in advanced cancers. Repertoires were generated with immunoSEQ multiplex PCR, while TCRdb's copy carries only in-frame clones and drops some. This sample has roughly 60,000 clones, with around nine tenths found just once. The sample consisted of CD4+ or CD8+ T cells sorted from blood, taken in a trial of the OX40 agonist ivuxolimab. The receptors stem from an adult with an advanced solid tumor such as melanoma, head and neck, liver or kidney cancer.

In this sample, this clone turned up a few times. CDR3 coding DNA: TGTGCCACCCGTCCGGATGTGTCAGGGGGTTCACCCCTCCACTTT. It specifies CATRPDVSGGSPLHF. The J gene is TRBJ1-6, the V gene TRBV6-4; 7 bases are a match to TRBD1. Trimming removed 10 bases from V and 9 bases from J; junction bases left unmatched: 15. Germline V gives CDR1 MRHNA, CDR2 SNTAGT. CDR3 length: 15 amino acids.

J is TRBJ2-2 and V is TRBV7-8; perhaps TRBD1 as D (6 bases). This CDR3 is built from 17 residues. With 5 bases removed from V and 5 bases from J, the gap between germline ends came to 21 bases. CDR1 is SGHVS and CDR2 is FQNEAQ in the germline V gene. In nucleotides, the CDR3 is TGTGCCAGCAGCCGACCAAAAGAGGACAGTCGAACCGGGGAGCTGTTTTTT. As protein: CASSRPKEDSRTGELFF.

The gene calls are TRBV7-9 and TRBJ1-2; D not certain. Trimming cost V 3 bases and J 9 bases, with 5 bases left between them. This CDR3 has 10 amino acids. Germline CDR1 is SEHNR and CDR2 is FQNEAQ (reference sequence). The CDR3 DNA follows: TGTGCCAGCAGCTTTGATAGCTACACCTTC. It yields the protein CASSFDSYTF.

The chain uses TRBV13 and TRBJ2-1, with TRBD2 matching 12 bases. The V gene's germline CDR1 is PRHDT and CDR2 FYEKMQ (reference sequence). Trimming at V came to 1 base and at J to 6 bases, leaving 4 bases not matched to a gene. The CDR3 spans 16 residues. CDR3 sequence reads: CASSLVPSGRGNEQFF. The CDR3 DNA follows: TGTGCCAGCAGCTTAGTTCCTAGCGGGAGGGGCAATGAGCAGTTCTTC.

The chain links TRBV9 to TRBJ2-3; D gene ambiguous. CDR3 size: 14 residues. The ends were cut back, 4 bases at V and 0 bases at J, with 9 bases in the middle. The germline CDR1 and CDR2 sequences are SGDLS and YYNGEE. Written as DNA, the CDR3 is TGTGCCAGCAGCCCGGGTTATAGCACAGATACGCAGTATTTT. Amino acids: CASSPGYSTDTQYF. Drawing the rest from reference TRBV9 and TRBJ2-3, the complete variable domain is DSGVTQTPKHLITATGQRVTLRCSPRSGDLSVYWYQQSLDQGLQFLIQYYNGEERAKGNILERFSAQQFPDLHSELNLSSLELGDSALYFCASSPGYSTDTQYFGPGTRLTVL.

The J gene is TRBJ1-1, the V gene TRBV7-2; TRBD1 agrees at 9 bases. CDR3 length: 13 residues. Germline V gives CDR1 SGHTA, CDR2 FQGNSA. Germline trimming cut 1 base from V and 7 bases from J; bases unmatched to any gene: 1. The CDR3 is CASSLGQGDEAFF. The CDR3 nucleotides are TGTGCCAGCAGCTTAGGACAGGGGGATGAAGCTTTCTTT.

This chain links TRBV4-2 with TRBJ1-2, with a possible D match to TRBD1 (5 bases). Germline CDR1 and CDR2: LGHNA and YNFKEQ. Trimming pared 1 base from V and 0 bases from J, leaving 15 bases between. The CDR3 runs 17 residues. This chain's CDR3 is CASSQAYSTDSNYGYTF. CDR3 sequence (DNA): TGTGCCAGCAGCCAAGCCTATTCGACAGATTCTAACTATGGCTACACCTTC.

CDR3: CAWIATGVDEQFF. CDR3 nucleotides: TGTGCCTGGATCGCGACAGGGGTTGATGAGCAGTTCTTC. V is TRBV30 and J is TRBJ2-1; TRBD1 agrees at 8 bases. This CDR3 region has 13 residues. The V and J ends lost 4 bases and 8 bases, in that order; junction bases with no gene match: 7. Germline assignment: CDR1 GTSNPN and CDR2 SVGIG (reference sequence).

This clone came up once. The chain joins TRBV11-2 to TRBJ2-3, with 9 positions matching TRBD1. The J segment lost 6 bases and the V segment lost 4 bases, leaving 14 bases of the junction unmatched. The CDR3 totals 17 residues. Germline values: CDR1 SGHAT, CDR2 FQNNGV. The CDR3 is CASSSTPTTGGLDTQYF. The DNA for the CDR3 is TGTGCCAGCAGCTCGACCCCTACGACAGGGGGGTTGGATACGCAGTATTTT.

The V gene is TRBV6-6, the J gene TRBJ2-5; possibly TRBD1 or TRBD2 for D (5 bases each). This CDR3 spans 15 amino acids. The germline V and J ends were trimmed by 6 bases and 0 bases, with 14 bases remaining between them. CDR1 and CDR2 (germline): MNHNY, SVGAGI (reference sequence). The CDR3 nucleotides are TGTGCCAGCAGGGACGTTGGGGGAAACCAAGAGACCCAGTACTTC. It codes for CASRDVGGNQETQYF.